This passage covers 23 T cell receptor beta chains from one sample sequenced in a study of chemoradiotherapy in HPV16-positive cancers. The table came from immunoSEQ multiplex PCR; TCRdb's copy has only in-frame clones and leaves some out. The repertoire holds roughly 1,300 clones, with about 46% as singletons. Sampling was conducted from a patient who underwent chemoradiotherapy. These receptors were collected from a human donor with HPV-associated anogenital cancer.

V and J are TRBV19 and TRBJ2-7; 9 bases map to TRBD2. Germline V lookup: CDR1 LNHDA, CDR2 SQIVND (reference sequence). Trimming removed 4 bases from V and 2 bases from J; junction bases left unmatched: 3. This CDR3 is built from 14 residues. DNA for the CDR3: TGTGCCAGTAGTAGGTCTAGCGGGGCCTACGAGCAGTACTTC. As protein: CASSRSSGAYEQYF.

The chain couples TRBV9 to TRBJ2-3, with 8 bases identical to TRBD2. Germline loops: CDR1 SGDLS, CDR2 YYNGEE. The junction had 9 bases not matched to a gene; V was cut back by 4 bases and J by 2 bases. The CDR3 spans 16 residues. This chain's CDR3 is CASSLQAGALTDTQYF. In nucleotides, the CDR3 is TGTGCCAGCAGCCTCCAAGCGGGGGCCCTCACAGATACGCAGTATTTT.

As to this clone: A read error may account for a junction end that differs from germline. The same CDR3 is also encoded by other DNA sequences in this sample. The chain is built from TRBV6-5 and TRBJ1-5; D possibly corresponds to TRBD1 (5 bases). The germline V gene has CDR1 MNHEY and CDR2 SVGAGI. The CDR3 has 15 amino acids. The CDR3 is CASSYSGNSNQPQHF. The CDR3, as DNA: TGTGCTAGCAGTTACTCAGGGAATAGCAATCAGCCCCAGCATTTT.

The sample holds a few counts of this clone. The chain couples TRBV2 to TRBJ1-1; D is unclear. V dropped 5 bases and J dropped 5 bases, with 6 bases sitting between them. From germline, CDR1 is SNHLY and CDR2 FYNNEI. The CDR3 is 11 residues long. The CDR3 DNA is TGTGCCAGCAGTTCCAGGACTGAAGCTTTCTTT. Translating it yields CASSSRTEAFF.

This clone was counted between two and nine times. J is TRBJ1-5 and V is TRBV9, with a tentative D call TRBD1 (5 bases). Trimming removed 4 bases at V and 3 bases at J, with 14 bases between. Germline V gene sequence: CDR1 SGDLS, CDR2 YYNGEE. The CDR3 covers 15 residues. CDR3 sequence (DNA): TGTGCCAGCAGCCGAGAAGGGGTCGTCAATCAGCCCCAGCATTTT. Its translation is CASSREGVVNQPQHF.

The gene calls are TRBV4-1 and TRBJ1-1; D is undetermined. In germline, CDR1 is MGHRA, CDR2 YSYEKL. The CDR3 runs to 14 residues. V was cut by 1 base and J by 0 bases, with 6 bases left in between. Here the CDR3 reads CASSQGDMNTEAFF. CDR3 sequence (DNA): TGCGCCAGCAGCCAAGGTGACATGAACACTGAAGCTTTCTTT.

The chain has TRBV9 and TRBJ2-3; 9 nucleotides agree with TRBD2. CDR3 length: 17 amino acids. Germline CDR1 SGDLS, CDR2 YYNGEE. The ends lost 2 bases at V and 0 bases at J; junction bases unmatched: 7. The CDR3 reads CASSVVAGAASTDTQYF. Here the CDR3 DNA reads TGTGCCAGCAGCGTGGTAGCGGGGGCCGCCAGCACAGATACGCAGTATTTT.

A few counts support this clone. CDR3 loop: CSVLQGAGANVLTF. DNA for the CDR3: TGCAGCGTTTTACAGGGGGCTGGGGCCAACGTCCTGACTTTC. V gene TRBV29-1 combines with J gene TRBJ2-6; 8 nucleotides line up with TRBD1. V was clipped by 5 bases and J by 2 bases; unmatched bases: 2. Germline lookup yields CDR1 SQVTM and CDR2 ANQGSEA. The CDR3 spans 14 residues.

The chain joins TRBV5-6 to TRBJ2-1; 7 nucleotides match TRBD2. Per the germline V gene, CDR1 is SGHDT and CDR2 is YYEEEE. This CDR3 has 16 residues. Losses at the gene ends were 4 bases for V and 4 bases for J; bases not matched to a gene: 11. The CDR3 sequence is CASSPVGGKGYNEQFF. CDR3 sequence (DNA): TGTGCCAGCAGCCCGGTGGGGGGGAAAGGGTACAATGAGCAGTTCTTC.

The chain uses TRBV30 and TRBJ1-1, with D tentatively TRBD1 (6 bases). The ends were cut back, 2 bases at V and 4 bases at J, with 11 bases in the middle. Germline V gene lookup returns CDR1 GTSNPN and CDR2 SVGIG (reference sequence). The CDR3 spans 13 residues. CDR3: CAWSFVGGTEAFF. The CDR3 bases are TGTGCCTGGAGTTTCGTAGGGGGCACTGAAGCTTTCTTT. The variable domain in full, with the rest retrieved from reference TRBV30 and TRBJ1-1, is SQTIHQWPATLVQPVGSPLSLECTVEGTSNPNLYWYRQAAGRGLQLLFYSVGIGQISSEVPQNLSASRPQDRQFILSSKKLLLSDSGFYLCAWSFVGGTEAFFGQGTRLTVV.

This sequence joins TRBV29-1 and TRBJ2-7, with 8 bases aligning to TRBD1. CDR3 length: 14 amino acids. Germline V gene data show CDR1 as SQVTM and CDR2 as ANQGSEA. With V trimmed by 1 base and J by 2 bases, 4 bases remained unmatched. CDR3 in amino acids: CSVEGQGAPYEQYF. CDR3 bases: TGCAGCGTTGAAGGGCAGGGGGCCCCCTACGAGCAGTACTTC.

The CDR3 reads CASSPRVPGELFF. The CDR3 region has the DNA TGTGCCAGCAGCCCGCGGGTTCCCGGGGAGCTGTTTTTT. This chain links TRBV7-6 with TRBJ2-2; the D gene is possibly TRBD2 (5 bases). The germline V gene has CDR1 SGHVS and CDR2 FNYEAQ. Trimming shortened V by 5 bases and J by 6 bases, and 10 bases separated the two germline ends. The CDR3 totals 13 residues.

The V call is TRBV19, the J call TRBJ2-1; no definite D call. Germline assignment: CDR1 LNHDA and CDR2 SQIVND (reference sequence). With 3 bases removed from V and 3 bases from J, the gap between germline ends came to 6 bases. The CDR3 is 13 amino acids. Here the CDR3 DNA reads TGTGCCAGTAGTATTTTGGGCTACAATGAGCAGTTCTTC. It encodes CASSILGYNEQFF.

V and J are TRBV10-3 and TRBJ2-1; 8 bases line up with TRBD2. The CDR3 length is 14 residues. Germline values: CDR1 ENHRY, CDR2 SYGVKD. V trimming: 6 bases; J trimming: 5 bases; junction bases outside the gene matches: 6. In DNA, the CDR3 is TGTGCCATCAGGGGGCGGGAGGTGAACAATGAGCAGTTCTTC. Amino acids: CAIRGREVNNEQFF.

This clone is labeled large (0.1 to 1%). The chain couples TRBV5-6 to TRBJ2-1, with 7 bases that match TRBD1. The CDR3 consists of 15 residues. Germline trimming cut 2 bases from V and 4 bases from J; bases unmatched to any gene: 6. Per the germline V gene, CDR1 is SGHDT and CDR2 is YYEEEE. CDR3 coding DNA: TGTGCCAGCAGCTTTGGGGACAGAGCTTACAATGAGCAGTTCTTC. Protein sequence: CASSFGDRAYNEQFF.

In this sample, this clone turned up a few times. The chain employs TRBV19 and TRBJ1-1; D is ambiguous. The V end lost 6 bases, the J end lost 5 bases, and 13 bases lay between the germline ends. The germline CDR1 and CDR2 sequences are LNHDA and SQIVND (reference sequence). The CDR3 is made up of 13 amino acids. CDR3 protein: CASSPGAGTEAFF. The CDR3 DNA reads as TGTGCCAGTAGCCCCGGAGCGGGGACTGAAGCTTTCTTT. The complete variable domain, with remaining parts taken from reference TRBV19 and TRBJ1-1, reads DGGITQSPKYLFRKEGQNVTLSCEQNLNHDAMYWYRQDPGQGLRLIYYSQIVNDFQKGDIAEGYSVSREKKESFPLTVTSAQKNPTAFYLCASSPGAGTEAFFGQGTRLTVV.

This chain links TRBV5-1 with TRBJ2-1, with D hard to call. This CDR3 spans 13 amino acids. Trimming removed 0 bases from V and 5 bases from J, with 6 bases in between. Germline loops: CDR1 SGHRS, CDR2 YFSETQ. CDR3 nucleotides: TGCGCCAGCAGCTTGGGTAGCAACAATGAGCAGTTCTTC. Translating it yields CASSLGSNNEQFF.

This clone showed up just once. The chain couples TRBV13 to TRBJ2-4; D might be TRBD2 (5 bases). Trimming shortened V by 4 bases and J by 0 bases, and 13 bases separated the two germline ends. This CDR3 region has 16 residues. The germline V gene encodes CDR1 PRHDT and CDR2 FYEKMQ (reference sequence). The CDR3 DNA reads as TGTGCCAGCAGCTCCGACGGTGGAGGAGCCAAAAACATTCAGTACTTC. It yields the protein CASSSDGGGAKNIQYF.

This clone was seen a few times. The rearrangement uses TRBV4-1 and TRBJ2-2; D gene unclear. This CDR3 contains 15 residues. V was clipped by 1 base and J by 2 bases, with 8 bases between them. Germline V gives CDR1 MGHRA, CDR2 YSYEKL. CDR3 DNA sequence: TGCGCCAGCAGCCAAGTAGTAACAAACACCGGGGAGCTGTTTTTT. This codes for CASSQVVTNTGELFF.

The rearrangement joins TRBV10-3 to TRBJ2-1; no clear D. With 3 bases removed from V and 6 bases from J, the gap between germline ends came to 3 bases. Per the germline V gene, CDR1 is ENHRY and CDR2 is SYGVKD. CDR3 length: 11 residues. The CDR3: CAISEANEQFF. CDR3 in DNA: TGTGCCATCAGTGAAGCCAATGAGCAGTTCTTC.

CDR3 DNA: TGTGCCAGCAGCCAAGTTTTCCTAACTAGCACAGATACGCAGTATTTT. Translation: CASSQVFLTSTDTQYF. The gene calls are TRBV4-2 and TRBJ2-3; no clear D. V was clipped by 1 base and J by 0 bases, with 11 bases between them. This CDR3 spans 16 amino acids. Germline CDR1 LGHNA, CDR2 YNFKEQ.

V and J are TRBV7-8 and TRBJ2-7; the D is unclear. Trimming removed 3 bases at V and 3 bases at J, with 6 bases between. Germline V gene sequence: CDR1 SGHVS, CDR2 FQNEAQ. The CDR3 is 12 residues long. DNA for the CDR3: TGTGCCAGCAGCTTGATTTTCTACGAGCAGTACTTC. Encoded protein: CASSLIFYEQYF.

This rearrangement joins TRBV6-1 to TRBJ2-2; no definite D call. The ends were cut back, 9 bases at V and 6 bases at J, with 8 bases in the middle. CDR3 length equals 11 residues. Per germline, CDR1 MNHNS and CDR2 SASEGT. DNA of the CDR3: TGTGCCAGTCGGAATCCCGGGGAGCTGTTTTTT. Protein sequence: CASRNPGELFF.